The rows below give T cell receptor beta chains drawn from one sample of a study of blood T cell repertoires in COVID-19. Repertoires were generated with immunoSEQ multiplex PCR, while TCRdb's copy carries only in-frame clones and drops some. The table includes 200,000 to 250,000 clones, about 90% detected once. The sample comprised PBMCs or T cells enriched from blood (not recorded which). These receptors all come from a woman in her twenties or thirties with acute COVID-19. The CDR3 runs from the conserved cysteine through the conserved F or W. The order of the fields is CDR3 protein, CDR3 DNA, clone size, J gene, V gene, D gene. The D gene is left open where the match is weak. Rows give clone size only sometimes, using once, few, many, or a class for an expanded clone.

CAIRDIDGSPLHF,TGTGCCATCAGGGACATAGACGGTTCACCCCTCCACTTT,NA,TRBJ1-6,TRBV10-3,NA
CAKSCGTPQETQYF,TGTGCCAAATCTTGCGGGACTCCCCAAGAGACCCAGTACTTC,once,TRBJ2-5,TRBV11-3,NA
CASSQKLVDEQFF,TGTGCCAGCAGTCAAAAACTAGTGGATGAGCAGTTCTTC,NA,TRBJ2-1,TRBV12-3/TRBV12-4,NA
CASSPGLGTNPPEAFF,TGTGCCAGCAGTCCTGGCCTCGGGACAAATCCACCTGAAGCTTTCTTT,few,TRBJ1-1,TRBV5-4,NA
CASSVRTADTQYF,TGCGCCAGCAGCGTCCGGACAGCGGATACGCAGTATTTT,few,TRBJ2-3,TRBV5-1,NA
CASSDGTGGRNTIYF,TGTGCCAGCAGTGATGGGACAGGGGGTAGAAACACCATATATTTT,NA,TRBJ1-3,TRBV6-1,TRBD1
CASSSGTGATNEKLFF,TGTGCCAGCTCATCTGGGACGGGAGCAACTAATGAAAAACTGTTTTTT,NA,TRBJ1-4,TRBV18,NA
CATSRVARENEKLFF,TGTGCCACCAGCAGAGTGGCAAGGGAGAATGAAAAACTGTTTTTT,NA,TRBJ1-4,TRBV15,NA
CASSLGQGNEKLFF,TGTGCCAGCAGCTTGGGACAGGGCAATGAAAAACTGTTTTTT,NA,TRBJ1-4,TRBV5-5,TRBD1
CSDLDRVGTQYF,TGCAGCGACCTAGACAGGGTTGGGACCCAGTACTTC,NA,TRBJ2-5,TRBV29-1,TRBD1
CASSLGTGFYEQYF,TGTGCCAGCAGTTTAGGGACAGGGTTCTACGAGCAGTACTTC,NA,TRBJ2-7,TRBV28,TRBD1
CASRPDRSNTGELFF,TGTGCCAGCAGGCCGGACAGGTCGAACACCGGGGAGCTGTTTTTT,NA,TRBJ2-2,TRBV6-5,TRBD1
CAWSVRPLYGAEQYF,TGTGCCTGGAGTGTAAGGCCCCTCTATGGGGCCGAGCAGTACTTC,NA,TRBJ2-7,TRBV30,NA
CASSFDSLPSGELFF,TGCGCCAGCAGCTTTGACAGCCTCCCCTCCGGGGAGCTGTTTTTT,NA,TRBJ2-2,TRBV5-1,NA
CASSWTEPTEAFF,TGCGCCAGCAGCTGGACAGAACCAACTGAAGCTTTCTTT,NA,TRBJ1-1,TRBV5-1,NA
CASSFRNQPQHF,TGTGCCAGCAGTTTCAGAAATCAGCCCCAGCATTTT,few,TRBJ1-5,TRBV12-3/TRBV12-4,NA
CASSAPPGQGDSPLHF,TGTGCCAGCAGCGCCCCCCCCGGACAGGGGGATTCACCCCTCCACTTT,NA,TRBJ1-6,TRBV9,TRBD1
CASSLEPGRGLIGELFF,TGTGCCAGCAGCTTAGAGCCTGGCAGGGGGTTAATCGGGGAGCTGTTTTTT,NA,TRBJ2-2,TRBV11-2,TRBD1
CASSPPGGGGQPQHF,TGTGCCAGCAGCCCGCCGGGAGGGGGGGGTCAGCCCCAGCATTTT,NA,TRBJ1-5,TRBV3-1/TRBV3-2,NA
CASSFSRVGTPGPNSPLHF,TGTGCCAGCAGCTTTTCGCGTGTTGGGACACCCGGACCAAATTCACCCCTCCACTTT,NA,TRBJ1-6,TRBV11-2,NA
CASRPHIDRGQEQYF,TGTGCCAGTAGACCCCACATAGACAGGGGGCAGGAGCAGTACTTC,NA,TRBJ2-7,TRBV19,TRBD1
CASRLPKPGHPSTDTQYF,TGTGCCAGCAGGCTCCCTAAACCGGGACACCCTAGCACAGATACGCAGTATTTT,few,TRBJ2-3,TRBV7-9,NA
CASSLGPARKNNEQFF,TGTGCCAGCAGCTTGGGTCCGGCGAGGAAAAACAATGAGCAGTTCTTC,NA,TRBJ2-1,TRBV7-9,NA
CASSVRQGKLSELSGANVLTF,TGTGCCAGCAGCGTCCGACAGGGGAAATTATCCGAGCTCTCTGGGGCCAACGTCCTGACTTTC,NA,TRBJ2-6,TRBV9,TRBD1
CASSEALMGLAANTGELFF,TGTGCCAGCAGTGAAGCGCTAATGGGACTAGCGGCGAACACCGGGGAGCTGTTTTTT,NA,TRBJ2-2,TRBV6-1,TRBD2
CASRRDSYGYTF,TGTGCCAGCCGCAGGGATAGCTATGGCTACACCTTC,NA,TRBJ1-2,TRBV2,NA
CASSPLATTTGELFF,TGTGCCAGCAGTCCCCTAGCGACTACCACCGGGGAGCTGTTTTTT,NA,TRBJ2-2,TRBV27,NA
CASSIIRGGGYQPQHF,TGTGCCAGTAGTATTATCCGGGGTGGTGGCTATCAGCCCCAGCATTTT,NA,TRBJ1-5,TRBV19,NA
CASSPKTKTGSYEQYF,TGCGCCAGCAGCCCGAAAACTAAAACAGGTTCCTACGAGCAGTACTTC,NA,TRBJ2-7,TRBV5-1,NA
CASSPAYEQYF,TGTGCCAGCAGCCCGGCCTACGAGCAGTACTTC,few,TRBJ2-7,TRBV7-2,NA
CASSNRDRGRGTSGRLLGWGEQFF,TGCGCCAGCAGCAACCGGGACAGGGGGCGTGGGACTAGCGGGAGACTCCTTGGTTGGGGTGAGCAGTTCTTC,NA,TRBJ2-1,TRBV5-1,TRBD2
CASSLVDGYTF,TGTGCCAGCAGCTTGGTAGATGGCTACACCTTC,NA,TRBJ1-2,TRBV5-6,NA
CASSLLGTDYYEQYF,TGTGCCAGCAGCCTACTTGGGACGGACTACTACGAGCAGTACTTC,NA,TRBJ2-7,TRBV7-2,NA
CASSQDRLAGLGDTQYF,TGCGCCAGCAGCCAAGATCGGCTAGCGGGATTGGGGGATACGCAGTATTTT,NA,TRBJ2-3,TRBV4-1,TRBD2
CASSHAGLDSEQYF,TGTGCCAGCAGCCACGCGGGATTGGATTCCGAGCAGTACTTC,NA,TRBJ2-7,TRBV14,NA
CASSEPSKRGYNEQFF,TGCGCCAGCAGTGAACCCTCCAAAAGGGGTTACAATGAGCAGTTCTTC,NA,TRBJ2-1,TRBV10-2,NA
CASSVQLNTEAFF,TGTGCCAGCAGTGTACAACTGAACACTGAAGCTTTCTTT,NA,TRBJ1-1,TRBV2,NA
CASSSRGGTDTQYF,TGTGCCAGCAGTAGTCGGGGGGGCACAGATACGCAGTATTTT,NA,TRBJ2-3,TRBV6-5,TRBD2
CASGSGEYSEAFF,TGTGCTAGTGGTTCTGGGGAGTATTCTGAAGCTTTCTTT,NA,TRBJ1-1,TRBV12-5,NA
CASSLGVGRGEKLFF,TGTGCCAGCAGCTTAGGCGTAGGGAGGGGCGAAAAACTGTTTTTT,NA,TRBJ1-4,TRBV7-8,NA
CASSPPGGREKLFF,TGTGCCAGCAGCCCCCCCGGAGGGCGCGAAAAACTGTTTTTT,NA,TRBJ1-4,TRBV6-5,NA
CASSSGAARQFF,TGTGCCAGCAGCTCAGGGGCGGCCAGGCAGTTCTTC,NA,TRBJ2-1,TRBV7-2,NA
CASSQAGQPTDEKLFF,TGTGCCAGCAGCCAAGCCGGACAGCCAACGGATGAAAAACTGTTTTTT,NA,TRBJ1-4,TRBV3-1/TRBV3-2,NA
CASSPPTGREPQHF,TGTGCCAGCAGCCCCCCGACAGGCCGCGAGCCCCAGCATTTT,NA,TRBJ1-5,TRBV6-5,NA
CASSSPGQGRSEQFF,TGTGCCAGCAGCTCGCCCGGACAGGGGAGAAGTGAGCAGTTCTTC,NA,TRBJ2-1,TRBV7-3,TRBD1
CASSGIDRGPGNTIYF,TGTGCCAGCAGCGGGATCGACAGGGGTCCAGGAAACACCATATATTTT,NA,TRBJ1-3,TRBV9,TRBD1
CASSSPRQGVDTGELFF,TGTGCCAGCAGCTCTCCCCGACAGGGGGTGGACACCGGGGAGCTGTTTTTT,NA,TRBJ2-2,TRBV7-3,TRBD1
CASSMGPNTEAFF,TGTGCCAGCAGCATGGGCCCGAACACTGAAGCTTTCTTT,NA,TRBJ1-1,TRBV11-2,NA
CASSQEQRRQQFF,TGTGCCAGCAGCCAAGAGCAGCGCCGACAGCAGTTCTTC,NA,TRBJ2-1,TRBV3-1/TRBV3-2,NA
CASSSAGTRLGNEQFF,TGTGCCAGCAGTTCCGCCGGGACTAGGCTAGGGAATGAGCAGTTCTTC,NA,TRBJ2-1,TRBV27,TRBD2
CASSLRSGTPHF,TGTGCCAGCAGCTTAAGATCCGGGACACCCCACTTT,NA,TRBJ1-6,TRBV5-8,NA
CASSYSGQGGPPLHF,TGTGCCAGCAGTTACTCAGGACAGGGGGGGCCTCCCCTCCACTTT,NA,TRBJ1-6,TRBV6-5,TRBD1
CASSPRVFGRATGELFF,TGTGCCAGCAGCCCGAGGGTCTTCGGAAGGGCCACCGGGGAGCTGTTTTTT,NA,TRBJ2-2,TRBV7-8,NA
CASSFSGEAFF,TGTGCCAGCAGCTTTAGTGGTGAAGCTTTCTTT,NA,TRBJ1-1,TRBV7-2,NA
CASREQGANYGYTF,TGTGCCAGCAGAGAACAGGGGGCTAACTATGGCTACACCTTC,NA,TRBJ1-2,TRBV2,TRBD1
CASSQGSMYETQYF,TGCGCCAGCAGCCAAGGATCTATGTATGAGACCCAGTACTTC,once,TRBJ2-5,TRBV4-1,NA
CASRLLCYGELFF,TGTGCCAGCAGACTACTATGTTACGGGGAGCTGTTTTTT,once,TRBJ2-2,TRBV6-7,NA
CASRTHGRNYGYTF,TGTGCCAGCAGAACCCACGGTAGAAACTATGGCTACACCTTC,NA,TRBJ1-2,TRBV6-6,NA
CAIRGLITGELFF,TGTGCCATCAGGGGGCTGATCACCGGGGAGCTGTTTTTT,few,TRBJ2-2,TRBV10-3,NA
CASSRGQGAIDTQYF,TGCGCCAGCAGCCGAGGACAGGGGGCAATTGATACGCAGTATTTT,NA,TRBJ2-3,TRBV5-1,TRBD1